This entry lists 6 T cell receptor beta chains sequenced from one sample in a study of identical twins. TCRdb ran MiXCR on the 5' RACE reads and lists one entry per CDR3 protein. The sample shows around 300,000 distinct CDR3 sequences, roughly 8.6% of them seen only once. The sample was also reused in another study, on yellow fever vaccine responses in identical twins.

Sequencing input: memory (CD45RO+) T cells sorted from blood. The receptor source for this set is a woman aged 18-30 years in good health.

The chain employs TRBV6-1 and TRBJ2-5, with 10 bases aligning to TRBD2. J gave up 0 bases and V 3 bases, and 1 base lay outside the gene matches. The CDR3 spans 15 residues. The germline V gene encodes CDR1 MNHNS and CDR2 SASEGT. This CDR3 is CASSEGLANQETQYF. DNA of the CDR3: TGTGCCAGCAGTGAGGGACTAGCGAACCAAGAGACCCAGTACTTC.

At least ten counts were recorded for this clonotype. The V call is TRBV3-1, the J call TRBJ2-2, with D perhaps matching TRBD1 (6 bases). The germline gives CDR1 LGHDT, CDR2 YNNKEL (reference sequence). The CDR3 is 15 residues long. The V end lost 1 base, the J end lost 7 bases, and 13 bases lay between the germline ends. CDR3 region: CASSQGQGIGGELFF. The CDR3 DNA reads TGTGCCAGCAGCCAAGGGCAGGGGATAGGCGGGGAGCTGTTTTTT.

This clonotype was picked up many times. The chain combines TRBV6-5 with TRBJ2-3, with D unresolved. The CDR3 is 12 amino acids. V was clipped by 6 bases and J by 1 base, with 5 bases between them. CDR1 MNHEY and CDR2 SVGAGI come from the germline V gene. CDR3 coding DNA: TGTGCCAGCAGAGCAGGCACAGATACGCAGTATTTT. This translates into CASRAGTDTQYF.

There are a few counts of this clonotype. The V and J genes are TRBV24-1 and TRBJ2-6, with D perhaps TRBD1 (5 bases). The V gene lost 1 base and the J gene lost 0 bases, with 9 bases spanning the gap. Germline V gene sequence: CDR1 KGHDR, CDR2 SFDVKD. CDR3 size: 17 residues. The DNA for the CDR3 is TGTGCCACCAGTGATTTCCAGGGCCGCTCTGGGGCCAACGTCCTGACTTTC. Amino acids: CATSDFQGRSGANVLTF.

At least ten counts were recorded for this clonotype. The chain carries TRBV7-9 and TRBJ1-2, with D hard to call. V gave up 6 bases and J gave up 5 bases, with 13 bases separating them. The CDR3 sequence is 13 residues long. Per the germline V gene, CDR1 is SEHNR and CDR2 is FQNEAQ (reference sequence). This CDR3 reads CASSSTGLYGYTF. CDR3 nucleotides: TGTGCCAGCAGTTCGACCGGATTATATGGCTACACCTTC.

This chain connects TRBV3-1 to TRBJ2-7; D unresolved. Germline V CDR1 and CDR2: LGHDT, YNNKEL (reference sequence). The CDR3 has 15 residues. Trimming removed 1 base from V and 3 bases from J, with 13 bases in between. Here the CDR3 DNA reads TGTGCCAGCAGCCAAGTAGTATCTGTAGTCTACGAGCAGTACGTC. It encodes CASSQVVSVVYEQYV.